This T cell receptor (beta chain) stems from a study of shared clonotypes between healthy human individuals. Study-level findings and limits: Among the subsets, naive ones generally showed larger estimated richness than memory ones. When naive CD4 clonotypes were compared across a few donors, around 4.6% were shared.

Per the germline V gene, CDR1 is MDHEN and CDR2 is SYDVKM. V lost 7 bases and J lost 8, with 21 bases in between. This CDR3 region has 15 residues. Naivety among CD8 cells was defined by CD45RO negativity and positive CCR7 selection, thereby excluding terminally differentiated effector memory CD45RA+ cells. Everyone who donated was a Caucasian adult who lived in Nashville, Tennessee. Data came from immunoSEQ multiplex PCR; TCRdb stores just in-frame clones and leaves some out. The table lists around 2.1 million clones, approximately 94% of them singletons, with around 1.7% in the top ten. Note on this clone: Its target is not known.

This TCR was sampled from a man aged 18 to 30 in good health. Some clones in this sample may be carry-over from other donors' samples. V is TRBV28 and J is TRBJ2-1, with D perhaps assigned TRBD1 or TRBD2 (5 bases each). Sequencing was performed on naive CD8+ T cells from PBMCs. The CDR3 is CASNPSVGGEHEQFF. CDR3 nucleotides: TGTGCCAGCAATCCATCCGTTGGGGGAGAGCATGAGCAGTTCTTC.